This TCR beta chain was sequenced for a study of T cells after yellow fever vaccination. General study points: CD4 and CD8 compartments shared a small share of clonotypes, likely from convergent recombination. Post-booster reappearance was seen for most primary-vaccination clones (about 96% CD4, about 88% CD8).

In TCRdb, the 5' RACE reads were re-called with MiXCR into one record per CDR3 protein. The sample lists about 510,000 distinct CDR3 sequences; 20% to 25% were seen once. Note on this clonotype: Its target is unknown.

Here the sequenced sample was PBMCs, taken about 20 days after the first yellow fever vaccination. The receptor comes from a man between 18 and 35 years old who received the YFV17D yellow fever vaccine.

The CDR3 nucleotides read TGTGCCAGCGGCCGGGACAGGGGCTACGAGCAGTACTTC. This sequence encodes CASGRDRGYEQYF. The rearrangement uses TRBV14 and TRBJ2-7; the match to TRBD1 covers 10 bases. The CDR3 contains 13 residues. Germline V gene sequence: CDR1 SGHDN, CDR2 FVKESK. J lost 3 bases, V lost 8 bases, and 4 bases had no gene match.